Described below is a single TCR beta chain sequence and its context. This clone's antigen is unknown. Per-base quality was not reported, and no clone a single base away is much larger than it. The Quick-DNA Microprep Kit was used to extract genomic DNA from the sorted cells. Amplification of TCRbeta DNA was done with the immunoSEQ hsTCRbeta kit, following the protocol from the manufacturer. An Illumina MiSeq instrument was used to sequence the TCRbeta libraries. On the authors' methods: Removing out-of-frame sequences left 2,204,828 distinct TCRbeta sequences, an average of around 62,000 per individual. Each individual was scored using the number of roughly 150 previously reported CMV-associated TCRbeta sequences that the individual carried and the total number of productive distinct TCRbeta sequences. A beta-binomial model was reimplemented in Python, and scikit-learn random forests with default parameters were trained on data from the US cohort. Classifier performance on the Belgian cohort was summarized as median AUC with percentile confidence intervals over 10,000 bootstrap iterations. In its TCRdb copy, this immuneACCESS table keeps in-frame sequences only and misses some clones. Where compared with another copy, unresolved V genes explain less than half of these, and the others have no known cause. Clone size and the V and J calls come from that table; the DNA yielded D and trimming. Across this sample there are more than 45,000 clones, with 74% seen only once. Of the sample, about 1.1% is held by the ten largest clones.

V and J are truncated by 0 bases and 3 bases respectively, leaving an intervening sequence of 12 bases. Spanning cysteine to phenylalanine, the CDR3 consists of 15 amino acids. The only DNA kept is the CDR3, 45 bases in frame from the first base. Reading the germline V gene gives CDR1 SGHRS and CDR2 YFSETQ. The data stem from a study of memory CD4+ T cells and cytomegalovirus serostatus (dated by TCRdb to about 2019). With respect to the entire study: The roughly 35 healthy Belgian adults in the cohort included 9 who were CMV seropositive and 24 who were CMV seronegative. The study sequenced CD4+ memory TCRbeta repertoires of a Belgian cohort with known cytomegalovirus serostatus to replicate a published TCR-based CMV serostatus classifier. Overall study outcomes, separate from this receptor: Among the approximately 160 previously reported CMV-associated TCRbeta sequences, 67 showed up in the CD4+ memory repertoires, with each one found in between one and five individuals. Only CD4+CD45RO+ memory cells were sequenced, in contrast to the original study, in which naive and memory CD4+ and CD8+ populations were covered. A median bootstrapped AUC of around 0.95 with a 95% CI of 0.76-1.00 was achieved on the Belgian cohort by the original-framework classifier. CMV serostatus prediction reached a median bootstrapped AUC of around 0.95 with the original framework and around 0.91 with a US-trained random forest. The results were interpreted as suggesting that the CMV-associated TCR signature is largely present in the CD4+ memory repertoire.

A FACSAria II was used to sort memory CD4+ T cells, defined as single viable CD3+CD4+CD8-CD45RO+ cells. CMV serostatus was determined using a Roche Elecsys assay that detects serum IgG against CMV pp150, pp28, p38 and p52. After the samples were thawed, total CD4+ T cells were enriched through positive selection using CD4 magnetic microbeads. The samples came from a different study that was designed specifically to examine the CD4+ T cell memory repertoire. Following standard operating procedures, peripheral blood mononuclear cells were isolated and cryopreserved, while serum was kept at -80 degrees C. The staining used CD3-PerCP (BW264/56), CD4-APC (RPA-T4), CD45RO-PE (UCHT1) and CD8-Pacific Orange (3B5) antibodies, and Sytox blue was used to exclude non-viable cells.

The sequence came from an adult in good health and CMV-seropositive. Sequencing was done on a sample of memory CD4+ T cells from blood. The chain uses TRBV5-1 and TRBJ2-5; a weak D assignment points to TRBD1 (5 bases agree). The sequenced DNA: TGCGCCAGCAGCTTGGTACCCAGGGCGGAAGAGACCCAGTACTTC. It translates as CASSLVPRAEETQYF.